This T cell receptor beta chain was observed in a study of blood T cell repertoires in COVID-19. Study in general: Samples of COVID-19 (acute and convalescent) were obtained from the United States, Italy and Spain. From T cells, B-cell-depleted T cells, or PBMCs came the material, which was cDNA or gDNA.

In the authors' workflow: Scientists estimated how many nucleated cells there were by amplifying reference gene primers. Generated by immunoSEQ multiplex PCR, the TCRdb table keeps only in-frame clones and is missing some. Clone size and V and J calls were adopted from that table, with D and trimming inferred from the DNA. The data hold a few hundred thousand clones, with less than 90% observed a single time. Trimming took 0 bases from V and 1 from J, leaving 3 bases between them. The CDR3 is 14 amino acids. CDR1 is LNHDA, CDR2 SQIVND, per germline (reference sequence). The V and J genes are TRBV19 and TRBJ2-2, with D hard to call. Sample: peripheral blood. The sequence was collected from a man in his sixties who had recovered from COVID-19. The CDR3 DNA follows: TGTGCCAGTAGTATAGAACAGAACACCGGGGAGCTGTTTTTT. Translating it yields CASSIEQNTGELFF.